This TCR beta chain was identified during a study of T cells in tuberculosis. In the study overall: A South African cohort included IGRA-negative adolescents, latently infected IGRA-positive adolescents and adults with active tuberculosis.

Tuberculin skin test and IGRA determined adolescents' latent tuberculosis status at entry. Each clinical donor contributed on average around 100,000 T cells from unsorted cryopreserved PBMC. The CDR3 spans 17 residues. The J segment lost 0 bases and the V segment lost 5 bases, leaving 6 bases of the junction unmatched. In germline, CDR1 is MNHEY, CDR2 SMNVEV (reference sequence). Sequenced by immunoSEQ multiplex PCR; TCRdb stores in-frame clones only, minus some. The sample has 25,000 to 30,000 clones, 85% to 95% seen once; the top ten hold 4.9%. The sample consisted of PBMCs. The chain carries TRBV27 and TRBJ2-1, with 11 bases identical to TRBD1. This clonotype was sampled from a donor between 10 and 35 years old with latent tuberculosis or without tuberculosis infection. Written as DNA, the CDR3 is TGTGCCAGCAGTGGGACAGGGGGGCTCAGCTCCTACAATGAGCAGTTCTTC. The encoded protein is CASSGTGGLSSYNEQFF.